This is a list of T cell receptor beta chains from one sample in a study of tumor T cells in aggressive B-cell lymphoma. Profiled with immunoSEQ multiplex PCR; TCRdb holds only in-frame clones, not every one. The sample has some 1,900 clones, 87% seen once. Sequenced: tumor tissue. The origin of the receptors is an adult with diffuse large B cell lymphoma. Each CDR3 is given with its conserved first and last residue. Fields, in order: clone size, J gene, V gene, D gene, CDR3 DNA, CDR3 protein. D genes are given only for firm matches. Some rows have no size entry. The others give once, few or many, or a class for an expanded clone.

>.|TRBJ1-1|TRBV7-2|TRBD1
TGTGCCAGCAGCTACCGGGACAGAAACACTGAAGCTTTCTTT
CASSYRDRNTEAFF
>once|TRBJ1-4|TRBV28|TRBD1
TGTGCCAGCAGTTTAGGGGACAGTCGCGAAAAACTGTTTTTT
CASSLGDSREKLFF
>once|TRBJ2-7|TRBV7-9|TRBD1
TGTGCCAGCAGCTCGGGAATGACAGGGATCGGCGAGCAGTACTTC
CASSSGMTGIGEQYF
>.|TRBJ1-1|TRBV5-6|.
TGTGCCAGCCGTCTAACAGGGATGAACACTGAAGCTTTCTTT
CASRLTGMNTEAFF
>.|TRBJ2-7|TRBV4-3|TRBD1
TGCGCCAGCAGCCAGGGAGGACAGGGTCGAGGCGAGCAGTACTTC
CASSQGGQGRGEQYF
>.|TRBJ2-7|TRBV10-3|TRBD2
TGTGCCATCAGGAGTACTAGCGGGCGAACCCGGCAGTACTTC
CAIRSTSGRTRQYF
>.|TRBJ2-7|TRBV5-6|TRBD1
TGTGCCAGCAGCTTGGGACCGGGACAGGGGGGCTACGAGCAGTACTTC
CASSLGPGQGGYEQYF
>.|TRBJ1-4|TRBV6-5|TRBD1
TGTGCCAGCAGACCCACAGGGGATAATGAAAAACTGTTTTTT
CASRPTGDNEKLFF
>.|TRBJ1-1|TRBV19|TRBD1
TGTGCCAGTATTCAGGGGGAACTACATTACTTT
CASIQGELHYF
>.|TRBJ2-2|TRBV5-1|TRBD2
TGCGCCAGTAGCTTAACCGGGGGGGAACTCGCCGGGGAGCTGTTTTTT
CASSLTGGELAGELFF
>.|TRBJ2-3|TRBV4-1|TRBD2
TGCGCCAGCAGCCATTGGACTAGCGGGGGGGCAATCAATACGCAGTATTTT
CASSHWTSGGAINTQYF
>.|TRBJ1-1|TRBV18|.
TGTGCCAGCTCACGAGGCAGGAACACTGAAGCTTTCTTT
CASSRGRNTEAFF
>.|TRBJ2-6|TRBV7-2|TRBD2
TGTGCCAGCAGCACCCCTCGGGGGGGGGACACCCTTTTC
CASSTPRGGDTLF
>.|TRBJ2-5|TRBV7-9|.
TGTGCCAGCAGCTTAGTCCTGGAGACCCAGTACTTC
CASSLVLETQYF
>.|TRBJ2-7|TRBV30|.
TGTGCCTGGAGTGACATGGGACTTAGGAGGGAGCAGTACTTC
CAWSDMGLRREQYF
>.|TRBJ1-6|TRBV30|.
TGTGCCTGGAGCCCGGGACTGGGAAATTCACCCCTCCACTTT
CAWSPGLGNSPLHF
>.|TRBJ1-3|TRBV13|.
TGTGCCAGCAGCTTAGCCCCGGGTACTGGAAACACCATATATTTT
CASSLAPGTGNTIYF
>.|TRBJ1-5|TRBV30|.
TGTGCCTGGAGTGACAGTAGTGCTGGCAATCAGCCCCAGCATTTT
CAWSDSSAGNQPQHF